Below, 17 T cell receptor beta chains from the same sample are listed, as sequenced in a study of cytomegalovirus exposure and HLA in healthy donors. TCRdb's copy holds only in-frame clones and misses some; the assay was immunoSEQ multiplex PCR. The table shows under 250,000 clones, with about 87% occurring only once. The sequenced sample was PBMCs. These receptors were taken from a man between 18 and 29 years old in good health and CMV-seronegative.

This rearrangement joins TRBV18 to TRBJ1-6, with TRBD1 matching 8 bases. There are 17 residues in the CDR3. V shed 3 bases, J shed 14 bases, and the junction held 18 bases outside the gene matches. Germline V gene data show CDR1 as KGHSH and CDR2 as LQKENI. The CDR3 region is CASSPRGTGSSTTSLHF. CDR3 bases: TGTGCCAGCTCACCCAGAGGGACAGGTTCTAGTACTACGTCCCTCCACTTT.

V and J are TRBV29-1 and TRBJ2-3, with D possibly being TRBD2 (8 bases). V lost 6 bases, J lost 5 bases, and 18 bases lay in between. The CDR3 has 14 amino acids. Per the germline V gene, CDR1 is SQVTM and CDR2 is ANQGSEA. The CDR3 nucleotides read TGCAGCGTCAGGGGGGCGGGGGGTCTAGATACGCAGTATTTT. As protein: CSVRGAGGLDTQYF.

The gene calls are TRBV2 and TRBJ1-2; weak D call: TRBD1 (6 bases). The germline V gene encodes CDR1 SNHLY and CDR2 FYNNEI. Trimming stripped 6 bases from V and 8 bases from J, with 10 bases between. The CDR3 loop spans 11 amino acids. The CDR3 sequence: CASREGEGYTF. The CDR3 nucleotides read TGTGCCAGCAGAGAGGGGGAGGGCTACACCTTC.

This chain connects TRBV5-1 to TRBJ1-3; 9 nucleotides line up with TRBD1. Germline values: CDR1 SGHRS, CDR2 YFSETQ. CDR3 length equals 16 residues. V shed 4 bases and J 2 bases; nucleotides not matched to a gene: 7. CDR3 coding DNA: TGCGCCAGCAGCCCGGGACAGGGCAGCGCTGGAAACACCATATATTTT. It translates to CASSPGQGSAGNTIYF.

The chain has TRBV25-1 and TRBJ1-3, with 7 nucleotides matching TRBD1. The CDR3 has 15 amino acids. The germline V gene has CDR1 MGHDK and CDR2 SYGVNS. The V and J ends lost 11 bases and 0 bases, in that order; junction bases with no gene match: 10. This CDR3 reads CAAEGAVPSGNTIYF. CDR3 DNA: TGTGCCGCCGAGGGGGCAGTCCCCTCTGGAAACACCATATATTTT.

The chain joins TRBV19 to TRBJ1-5, with TRBD1 as a possible D gene (6 bases). The length of the CDR3 is 15 residues. The germline CDR1 and CDR2 sequences are LNHDA and SQIVND (reference sequence). V was trimmed by 9 bases and J by 1 base, leaving 16 bases between them. CDR3 in DNA: TGTGCCAGAATAGTACAGGGTTCGAGCAATCAGCCCCAGCATTTT. Its translation: CARIVQGSSNQPQHF.

In its sample, this clone was seen once. The rearrangement links TRBV2 to TRBJ2-5; TRBD1 is a possible D gene (6 bases). The CDR3 runs to 12 residues. CDR1 SNHLY and CDR2 FYNNEI come from the germline V gene. Trimming pared 8 bases from V and 7 bases from J, leaving 14 bases between. The CDR3 DNA is TGTGCCAGCGCCGGGACAAAAGGGACCCAGTACTTC. Residues: CASAGTKGTQYF.

This clone was observed once. The rearrangement links TRBV5-4 to TRBJ1-2; D uncertain. The CDR3 sequence is 14 residues long. V was pared by 0 bases and J by 8 bases, with 14 bases between. Germline CDR1 reads SGHNT; CDR2 reads YYREEE (reference sequence). CDR3 DNA: TGTGCCAGCAGCTTGGCGTCAGGTATTGAGGGCTACACCTTC. It encodes CASSLASGIEGYTF. Using reference TRBV5-4 and TRBJ1-2 for the parts outside the CDR3, the full variable domain is ETGVTQSPTHLIKTRGQQVTLRCSSQSGHNTVSWYQQALGQGPQFIFQYYREEENGRGNFPPRFSGLQFPNYSSELNVNALELDDSALYLCASSLASGIEGYTFGSGTRLTVV.

J is TRBJ2-6 and V is TRBV28, with 10 bases identical to TRBD1. This CDR3 comprises 19 residues. Trimming at V came to 2 bases and at J to 1 base, leaving 8 bases not matched to a gene. Per the germline V gene, CDR1 is MDHEN and CDR2 is SYDVKM. CDR3 region: CASSLGWGQGLSGANVLTF. Here the CDR3 DNA reads TGTGCCAGCAGTTTAGGGTGGGGACAGGGGTTATCTGGGGCCAACGTCCTGACTTTC.

The V and J genes are TRBV6-5 and TRBJ2-7; 7 bases fit TRBD2. V lost 5 bases to trimming and J lost 1 base; unmatched junction nucleotides: 5. This CDR3 is 14 amino acids long. Germline values: CDR1 MNHEY, CDR2 SVGAGI. CDR3 coding DNA: TGTGCCAGCAGTCCATTAGCGGGTTCCTACGAGCAGTACTTC. This translates into CASSPLAGSYEQYF.

The rearrangement links TRBV19 to TRBJ2-7; 9 bases line up with TRBD2. This CDR3 spans 16 amino acids. Germline CDR1 LNHDA, CDR2 SQIVND (reference sequence). V was clipped by 6 bases and J by 7 bases; unmatched bases: 16. The CDR3 DNA is TGTGCCAGTAGCATGAAGGCTGCGGGGGGGCTGGGTGAGCAGTACTTC. Protein: CASSMKAAGGLGEQYF.

Only a few counts were recorded for this clone. This chain uses TRBV20-1 with TRBJ1-1, with unresolved D. From germline, CDR1 is DFQATT and CDR2 SNEGSKA (reference sequence). With 0 bases removed from V and 5 bases from J, the gap between germline ends came to 4 bases. The CDR3 runs to 11 residues. CDR3 DNA sequence: TGCAGTGCTAGAGATCAGACTGAAGCTTTCTTT. Protein product: CSARDQTEAFF.

The chain links TRBV29-1 to TRBJ1-1; D is possibly TRBD1 (5 bases). The ends were cut back, 7 bases at V and 5 bases at J, with 23 bases in the middle. The CDR3 totals 15 residues. Germline CDR1 SQVTM, CDR2 ANQGSEA. Written as DNA, the CDR3 is TGCAGCGGGGGGGGGACCCCTACAATATGGACTGAAGCTTTCTTT. It is translated as CSGGGTPTIWTEAFF.

The chain recombines TRBV7-2 with TRBJ2-2; a possible D gene is TRBD2 (5 bases). The CDR3 contains 17 residues. V lost 1 base, J lost 5 bases, and 17 bases lay in between. Germline CDR1 SGHTA, CDR2 FQGNSA. In nucleotides, the CDR3 is TGTGCCAGCAGCTTAGACGCCCACCCCCGGGGTACCGGGGAGCTGTTTTTT. Translated: CASSLDAHPRGTGELFF.

V is TRBV4-3 and J is TRBJ1-6; TRBD1 is a possible D gene (5 bases). CDR3 length: 17 amino acids. Germline V gene sequence: CDR1 LGHNA, CDR2 YSLEER. Deletions cut 1 base from V and 2 bases from J, with 12 bases between. The DNA for the CDR3 is TGCGCCAGCAGCCAAGGGGTAGGGGCGACCTATAATTCACCCCTCCACTTT. Amino acid sequence: CASSQGVGATYNSPLHF.

This clone was found a few times. This chain joins TRBV7-9 and TRBJ2-7, with D perhaps matching TRBD1 (6 bases). This CDR3 is built from 15 residues. Deletions cut 2 bases from V and 2 bases from J, with 13 bases between. Looked up from germline, CDR1 is SEHNR and CDR2 is FQNEAQ (reference sequence). The CDR3 loop reads CASSLSWTETYEQYF. CDR3 sequence (DNA): TGTGCCAGCAGCTTAAGTTGGACAGAGACCTACGAGCAGTACTTC.

The table lists this clone with a count of one. This chain connects TRBV28 to TRBJ2-7, with D maybe TRBD2 (6 bases). The CDR3 spans 14 residues. CDR1 is MDHEN, CDR2 SYDVKM, per germline. With 5 bases removed from V and 3 bases from J, the gap between germline ends came to 14 bases. The CDR3 region is CASSQGLPDYEQYF. Written as DNA, the CDR3 is TGTGCCAGCAGTCAGGGACTGCCAGACTACGAGCAGTACTTC.